Reported below is one T cell receptor (beta chain). Its antigen remains unknown. These data come from a study of cytomegalovirus exposure and HLA in healthy donors. CDR3 length equals 18 residues. Germline CDR1 is SGHDT and CDR2 is YYEEEE. V gave up 2 bases and J gave up 4 bases; unmatched junction bases: 15. The study, taken as a whole, reports: For most subjects, TCR beta sequences were reported to predict HLA-A and HLA-B alleles with accuracy.

This PCR relied on a set of 60 Vbeta primers and 13 Jbeta primers. Original processing notes: Later, roughly 86 million unique TCR beta chains were counted in an analysis, and approximately 10 million of them were shared. Data came from immunoSEQ multiplex PCR; TCRdb stores just in-frame clones and leaves some out. The V and J calls and clone size were taken over from that table, and D and trimming were inferred from the DNA. Among about 190,000 clones listed, roughly 80% were seen once. The origin of this receptor is a woman aged 18-35 years in good health and CMV-seronegative. Input material: PBMCs. The chain carries TRBV5-6 and TRBJ2-5, with 9 positions matching TRBD2. The CDR3 protein is CASSFLPRGGLFVETQYF. In DNA form, the CDR3 reads TGTGCCAGCAGCTTCTTGCCGCGGGGGGGCCTGTTCGTAGAGACCCAGTACTTC.